The clone carrying this TCR gamma chain was detected a few times. A read error likely explains why the TCRdb protein, taken from a much larger clone, differs from this DNA's translation at residue 14; the protein shown is translated from the DNA. TCRdb reapplied CATT to the multiplex PCR reads. The repertoire has around 5,000 gamma-chain clones, under 4% of them found once; the top ten carry 30% to 40%. Vgamma9/Vdelta2+ and Vdelta2-negative gammadelta T cells were flow-sorted from PBMC for bulk sequencing. This sample was included in a study of γδ T cells in repeated Plasmodium falciparum infection. The CDR3 has 16 residues. The germline V gene has CDR1 GITISATS and CDR2 ISYDGTV (reference sequence).

What was sequenced was gamma-delta T cells from blood. The source is a pool of human donors (malaria-infected and uninfected, not separated). V gene TRGV9 was called; the J gene was not. The CDR3 sequence is CALWEVHLLGKKIEVF. CDR3 DNA sequence: TGTGCCTTGTGGGAGGTGCACCTGTTGGGCAAAAAAATCGAGGTATTT.